These T cell receptor beta chains were read from a single sample in a study of siplizumab effects on memory and regulatory T cells. The data were produced by immunoSEQ multiplex PCR, yet TCRdb's version contains in-frame clones alone and is incomplete. This table has about 87,000 clones, more than 80% appearing once. Sequenced: CD4+ T cells sorted from blood. The receptors were sampled from a human donor in good health. CDR3s include the opening cysteine and the closing phenylalanine or tryptophan. D genes are given only for firm matches. Only part of the rows carry a size: once, few, many, or a class if the clone is expanded.

TGTGCCAGCAGTCCCCGACAGGATACGCAGTATTTT	CASSPRQDTQYF	TRBJ2-3	NA	TRBV28	once
TGTGCTAGTGGTTTGGTACTCTTGCAGGGGGCGCTTACTGAAGCTTTCTTT	CASGLVLLQGALTEAFF	TRBJ1-1	TRBD1	TRBV12-5	NA
TGTGCCACACGAACCCGCCCCTTAGCGGGATCGGCAGATACGCAGTATTTT	CATRTRPLAGSADTQYF	TRBJ2-3	TRBD2	TRBV15	NA
TGTGCCAGCACCGAGCTTAGGTCTAGCGGCCCGGCCTACGAGCAGTACTTC	CASTELRSSGPAYEQYF	TRBJ2-7	TRBD2	TRBV13	once
TGTGCCAGCAGGGACAGGGAAGCGAATGAGCAGTTCTTC	CASRDREANEQFF	TRBJ2-1	TRBD1	TRBV6-1	NA
TGTGCCGGAGGCAGAGTCACCGGGGAGCTGTTTTTT	CAGGRVTGELFF	TRBJ2-2	NA	TRBV7-9	once
TGTGCCAGCTCACCGGGACAGGGAAACACCATATATTTT	CASSPGQGNTIYF	TRBJ1-3	TRBD1	TRBV18	NA
TGTGCCAGCAGCCGGTTAGTGGGCACAGATACGCAGTATTTT	CASSRLVGTDTQYF	TRBJ2-3	NA	TRBV7-3	NA
TGTGCCAGCAGCTTCCGACCCCACTCCTACGAGCAGTACTTC	CASSFRPHSYEQYF	TRBJ2-7	NA	TRBV11-3	NA
TGTGCCAGCAGTTTGCGGGAGGGCTACAATGAGCAGTTCTTC	CASSLREGYNEQFF	TRBJ2-1	TRBD2	TRBV27	once
TGTGCCAGCAGCTTCCAAGAGACCCAGTACTTC	CASSFQETQYF	TRBJ2-5	NA	TRBV5-6	NA
TGTGCCAGCCATCCCCGCGGGCGGAGACAGTTCTTC	CASHPRGRRQFF	TRBJ2-1	NA	TRBV6-6	few
TGTGCCAGCAGCCCTGGACAGACCTTGGAATATGGCTACACCTTC	CASSPGQTLEYGYTF	TRBJ1-2	NA	TRBV7-6	NA
TGTGCCAGCTCACCAAGGACAGGGGGTTACAATGAGCAGTTCTTC	CASSPRTGGYNEQFF	TRBJ2-1	TRBD1	TRBV18	once
TGTGCCAGCTCTCGTACCGGTACCGGGGAGCTGTTTTTT	CASSRTGTGELFF	TRBJ2-2	NA	TRBV18	NA
TGTGCCAGCAGCTGGACTAGCGGGAATCCCTACAATGAGCAGTTCTTC	CASSWTSGNPYNEQFF	TRBJ2-1	TRBD2	TRBV7-9	NA
TGTGCCAGCAGCCCTCTAGCGGGAGCCCTCTCTGGGGCCAACGTCCTGACTTTC	CASSPLAGALSGANVLTF	TRBJ2-6	TRBD2	TRBV9	NA
TGTGCCAGCAGCCAAGAAGACGGGGGCTACACCTTC	CASSQEDGGYTF	TRBJ1-2	NA	TRBV4-2	NA
TGCGCCAGCACGAAACCCGGACTAGCGGGAGGAAATGAGCAGTTCTTC	CASTKPGLAGGNEQFF	TRBJ2-1	TRBD2	TRBV5-1	NA
TGTGCCAGCAGTTTACCTCCGGGACAGGGGACTGGCTACACCTTC	CASSLPPGQGTGYTF	TRBJ1-2	TRBD1	TRBV28	NA
TGTGCCTGGAGTAGAGGGGACCCGGCCGATACGCAGTATTTT	CAWSRGDPADTQYF	TRBJ2-3	NA	TRBV30	NA
TGTGCCTCCGGGACTAGCGCTAGCACAGATACGCAGTATTTT	CASGTSASTDTQYF	TRBJ2-3	TRBD2	TRBV30	NA
TGTGCCAGCAGTTCTATTGGACAGGGGCGAGCGGATACGCAGTATTTT	CASSSIGQGRADTQYF	TRBJ2-3	TRBD1	TRBV28	NA
TGTGCCAGCAGTGCCCAGGGACTGAGCACAGATACGCAGTATTTT	CASSAQGLSTDTQYF	TRBJ2-3	NA	TRBV6-1	once
TGTGCCAGTACTCGGGGTCTCGGGAATGAGCAGTTCTTC	CASTRGLGNEQFF	TRBJ2-1	NA	TRBV19	few
TGTGCCAGCAGCTTGTCGGGGGCCAGATTGAACACTGAAGCTTTCTTT	CASSLSGARLNTEAFF	TRBJ1-1	NA	TRBV5-6	NA
TGCGCCAGCAGCCTCACAGGGTACACTAATGAAAAACTGTTTTTT	CASSLTGYTNEKLFF	TRBJ1-4	NA	TRBV4-1	once
TGCGCCAGCAGTCAATTCGGTAAGGAACCGGGACTTCCGAACACTGAAGCTTTCTTT	CASSQFGKEPGLPNTEAFF	TRBJ1-1	NA	TRBV23-1	NA
TGTGCCAGCAGCCAAACCGGGACTAGTGGCACAGATACGCAGTATTTT	CASSQTGTSGTDTQYF	TRBJ2-3	TRBD2	TRBV7-3	NA
TGTGCCAGCAGCGACCGACAGGGTCTGACTGAAGCTTTCTTT	CASSDRQGLTEAFF	TRBJ1-1	TRBD1	TRBV5-8	once
TGTGCCAGCAGCTTGGCCGTCAGGGGGCATGAAGATACGCAGTATTTT	CASSLAVRGHEDTQYF	TRBJ2-3	TRBD1	TRBV5-8	NA
TGTGCCAGCAGCCGGGACGGTGGGGAGACCCAGTACTTC	CASSRDGGETQYF	TRBJ2-5	NA	TRBV11-1	NA
TGCGCCAGCAGCCTCGGGTGGCAAGAGACCCAGTACTTC	CASSLGWQETQYF	TRBJ2-5	NA	TRBV5-1	NA
TGTGCCAGCAGCTTAGCGCCTAGAAGGAACACCGGGGAGCTGTTTTTT	CASSLAPRRNTGELFF	TRBJ2-2	NA	TRBV7-6	NA
TGTGCCTGGAGTGTACATCGGGGGGCGCGGGGCTACACCTTC	CAWSVHRGARGYTF	TRBJ1-2	NA	TRBV30	NA
TGTGCCAGCAGTGACCAAAACAGGGTAATTTGCACTGAAGCTTTCTTT	CASSDQNRVICTEAFF	TRBJ1-1	NA	TRBV6-4	NA
TGTGCCAGCAGACGGACGGACAATCAGCCCCAGCATTTT	CASRRTDNQPQHF	TRBJ1-5	NA	TRBV7-8	NA
TGTGCCAGTAGCCCGGGACCTAATGAAAAACTGTTTTTT	CASSPGPNEKLFF	TRBJ1-4	NA	TRBV19	NA
TGTGCCAGTACTAAAGCTTCCGGGACCTCACGCAATGAAAAACTGTTTTTT	CASTKASGTSRNEKLFF	TRBJ1-4	NA	TRBV19	NA
TGCGCCAGCAGCTTGGCCAGGAGCGACACCGGGGAGCTGTTTTTT	CASSLARSDTGELFF	TRBJ2-2	NA	TRBV5-1	few
TGTGCCAGTAACAGGGCTGCGCGAGTGAACACTGAAGCTTTCTTT	CASNRAARVNTEAFF	TRBJ1-1	NA	TRBV6-5	NA
TGCGCCAGCAGCTTGGGTCGGCCTAGCGGGAGTGGGACAGATACGCAGTATTTT	CASSLGRPSGSGTDTQYF	TRBJ2-3	TRBD2	TRBV5-1	NA
TGTGCCAGCAGCTTGGCCGTACAGGGGGCGTATGGGGCCAACGTCCTGACTTTC	CASSLAVQGAYGANVLTF	TRBJ2-6	TRBD1	TRBV5-4	NA
TGTGCCAGCATGACCGAGGCAGGCCCCTACACTGAAGCTTTCTTT	CASMTEAGPYTEAFF	TRBJ1-1	NA	TRBV6-1	NA
TGTGCCAGCAGCTTCGGGCAGGCGATAGCCAAAAACATTCAGTACTTC	CASSFGQAIAKNIQYF	TRBJ2-4	NA	TRBV11-3	NA
TGTGCCAGCAGCTCTTTTTCCGGGAGGGTATCCTACAATGAGCAGTTCTTC	CASSSFSGRVSYNEQFF	TRBJ2-1	TRBD2	TRBV11-3	NA
TGTGCCAGCAGTGAACGGGCTAGCGGGAGTATTAGGGAGCAGTTCTTC	CASSERASGSIREQFF	TRBJ2-1	TRBD2	TRBV25-1	NA
TGTAAAATGGACAAACGGGGCGAGCAGTACTTC	CKMDKRGEQYF	TRBJ2-7	NA	TRBV18	NA
TGCGCCAGCAGCCATTCGGGACAGGGCATGACTGAAGCTTTCTTT	CASSHSGQGMTEAFF	TRBJ1-1	TRBD1	TRBV4-1	NA
TGTGCCACCAAGGGGGACCCAAACACTGAAGCTTTCTTT	CATKGDPNTEAFF	TRBJ1-1	NA	TRBV10-3	few
TGCGCCAGCAGCTTCGGCCGCAGGTCCCACACCGGGGAGCTGTTTTTT	CASSFGRRSHTGELFF	TRBJ2-2	NA	TRBV5-1	NA
TGTGCCAGCAGCTTAGATTCCAGTAGCTATGAGCAGTTCTTC	CASSLDSSSYEQFF	TRBJ2-1	NA	TRBV7-3	NA
TGTGCCAGCAGCCTAACAGGGGATGGCTACACCTTC	CASSLTGDGYTF	TRBJ1-2	TRBD1	TRBV7-2	NA